Each of the 9 T cell receptor beta chains below was sequenced from the same sample in a study of identical twins. TCRdb recomputed calls from the 5' RACE reads with MiXCR, one row per CDR3 protein. The sample consists of 1.5 million or so distinct CDR3 sequences, less than 35% of them appearing once. Sequencing was carried out using cord blood. The receptors originated from a newborn girl in good health.

The J gene is TRBJ1-1, the V gene TRBV7-2; TRBD1 might be the D (5 bases). Germline V gene data show CDR1 as SGHTA and CDR2 as FQGNSA. The CDR3 is 16 residues long. V was trimmed by 1 base and J by 0 bases, leaving 12 bases between them. The DNA of the CDR3 is TGTGCCAGCAGCTTAGTTCCAGGGCCCATGAACACTGAAGCTTTCTTT. Its translation is CASSLVPGPMNTEAFF.

The chain is built from TRBV12-3 or TRBV12-4 and TRBJ2-5; D might be TRBD1 (5 bases). The CDR3 totals 13 residues. V was trimmed by 3 bases and J by 11 bases, leaving 16 bases between them. The CDR3 region is CASSFVGRDEQYF. In DNA, the CDR3 is TGTGCCAGCAGTTTTGTGGGCAGGGATGAGCAGTACTTC.

The chain uses TRBV14 and TRBJ2-1; TRBD2 matches 10 bases. This CDR3 spans 16 amino acids. Germline V gene sequence: CDR1 SGHDN, CDR2 FVKESK. V trimming: 6 bases; J trimming: 3 bases; junction bases outside the gene matches: 8. CDR3 sequence: CASSRLSSGGYNEQFF. The CDR3, as DNA: TGTGCCAGCAGTCGACTCTCTAGCGGGGGCTACAATGAGCAGTTCTTC.

The genes are TRBV27 and TRBJ2-1; D possibly corresponds to TRBD2 (6 bases). With 3 bases removed from V and 2 bases from J, the gap between germline ends came to 11 bases. The CDR3 length is 15 residues. CDR1 is MNHEY, CDR2 SMNVEV, per germline (reference sequence). Here the CDR3 DNA reads TGTGCCAGCAGTTTCGGGGAGGTCCCCTACAATGAGCAGTTCTTC. Translating it yields CASSFGEVPYNEQFF.

The chain uses TRBV6-2 or TRBV6-3 and TRBJ1-2, with 7 bases identical to TRBD1. After removal of 0 bases from V and 1 base from J, the junction contained 5 bases not matched to a gene. This CDR3 contains 16 residues. Germline CDR1 and CDR2: MNHEY and SVGEGT. CDR3 in DNA: TGTGCCAGCAGTTACTCCCGGGACAGCCTTAACTATGGCTACACCTTC. Residues: CASSYSRDSLNYGYTF.

In this sample, this clonotype turned up once. This chain links TRBV14 with TRBJ2-3, with a tentative D call TRBD2 (5 bases). This CDR3 contains 15 residues. V lost 3 bases to trimming and J lost 1 base, with 11 bases between them. CDR1 SGHDN and CDR2 FVKESK come from the germline V gene. CDR3 nucleotides: TGTGCCAGCAGCCATTACGCGGGTCGCACAGATACGCAGTATTTT. It specifies CASSHYAGRTDTQYF.

This rearrangement joins TRBV12-3 or TRBV12-4 to TRBJ1-2; TRBD1 aligns across 10 bases. The CDR3 is made up of 18 amino acids. Germline trimming cut 2 bases from V and 4 bases from J; bases unmatched to any gene: 13. CDR3 bases: TGTGCCAGCAGTTTATACGGGACAGGGGTGGCAGTAACCTATGGCTACACCTTC. Protein product: CASSLYGTGVAVTYGYTF.

The table lists this clonotype with a few counts. The chain joins TRBV29-1 to TRBJ2-7, with no clear D. CDR1 and CDR2 from the germline V gene are SQVTM and ANQGSEA. The CDR3 covers 14 residues. V shed 3 bases and J shed 1 base, with 13 bases lying between them. The CDR3 DNA sequence: TGCAGCGTTGACGGGCTAAAGGGTTCCTACGAGCAGTACTTC. It codes for CSVDGLKGSYEQYF.

The J gene is TRBJ1-2, the V gene TRBV5-1, with 7 bases lining up with TRBD1. Per the germline V gene, CDR1 is SGHRS and CDR2 is YFSETQ. The CDR3 length is 15 residues. Trimming cost V 0 bases and J 6 bases; bases outside gene matches: 8. This CDR3 is CASSLGPTGMDGYTF. For the CDR3, the DNA is TGCGCCAGCAGCTTGGGCCCGACAGGGATGGATGGCTACACCTTC.